The 15 T cell receptor beta chains in this list originate from one sample, sequenced in a study of neurological immune-mediated disorders. TCRdb re-called the 5' RACE reads through MiXCR, storing one row per CDR3 protein. The sample includes approximately 50,000 distinct CDR3 sequences, about 5% of them seen just once. Material for sequencing was CD4+ T cells from blood. All receptors derive from a woman between 18 and 30 years old with multiple sclerosis.

This clonotype has a count of ten or more. V is TRBV6-6 and J is TRBJ1-2; D ambiguous. V was cut by 8 bases and J by 5 bases, with 18 bases left in between. Looked up from germline, CDR1 is MNHNY and CDR2 is SVGAGI (reference sequence). The CDR3 totals 14 residues. The CDR3 DNA sequence: TGTGCCAGCGGGTCAAAGGGCGTAGAGTATGGCTACACCTTC. Its translation is CASGSKGVEYGYTF.

The chain is built from TRBV30 and TRBJ1-1, with 8 nucleotides matching TRBD1. CDR3 length equals 15 residues. CDR1 GTSNPN and CDR2 SVGIG come from the germline V gene (reference sequence). After removal of 3 bases from V and 1 base from J, the junction contained 7 bases not matched to a gene. The CDR3 sequence is CAWSGTGRGNTEAFF. The CDR3 nucleotides are TGTGCCTGGAGCGGGACAGGTCGAGGGAACACTGAAGCTTTCTTT.

This clonotype was counted at least ten times. The rearrangement links TRBV25-1 to TRBJ2-3; D unclear. The V gene lost 3 bases and the J gene lost 5 bases, with 3 bases spanning the gap. Germline-derived CDR1 and CDR2 are MGHDK and SYGVNS. This CDR3 is built from 11 residues. CDR3 nucleotide sequence: TGTGCCAGCAGTGAGAGAGATACGCAGTATTTT. The encoded protein is CASSERDTQYF.

This clonotype was seen at least ten times. The chain uses TRBV6-5 and TRBJ1-3, with D unclear. The V gene lost 0 bases and the J gene lost 4 bases, with 4 bases spanning the gap. Germline CDR1 is MNHEY and CDR2 is SVGAGI. The CDR3 loop spans 13 amino acids. The DNA for the CDR3 is TGTGCCAGCAGTTACTCGACGGGAAACACCATATATTTT. Its translation: CASSYSTGNTIYF.

This clonotype was observed many times. The chain has TRBV20-1 and TRBJ1-2, with a possible D match to TRBD1 (5 bases). Germline V CDR1 and CDR2: DFQATT, SNEGSKA (reference sequence). CDR3 length: 12 amino acids. The CDR3 reads CSGRGNGGGYTF. The CDR3 DNA sequence: TGCAGCGGGCGGGGGAATGGTGGTGGCTACACCTTC.

This clonotype was observed at least ten times. The gene calls are TRBV29-1 and TRBJ1-6; D is ambiguous. The CDR3 covers 14 residues. Germline V gives CDR1 SQVTM, CDR2 ANQGSEA. Trimming took 4 bases from V and 0 from J, leaving 7 bases between them. The CDR3 region is CSVVQYSYNSPLHF. The CDR3 DNA follows: TGCAGCGTTGTTCAGTACTCCTATAATTCACCCCTCCACTTT.

This clonotype was seen a few times. The V call is TRBV19, the J call TRBJ2-7; D tentatively reads TRBD1 or TRBD2 (5 bases each). Trimming shortened V by 0 bases and J by 3 bases, and 9 bases separated the two germline ends. The CDR3 is 14 amino acids. Germline assignment: CDR1 LNHDA and CDR2 SQIVND (reference sequence). The CDR3 nucleotides read TGTGCCAGTAGTATAGACGGGACGAACTACGAGCAGTACTTC. Amino acids: CASSIDGTNYEQYF.

This clonotype occurred many times. The V and J genes are TRBV28 and TRBJ2-3; D unresolved. Per germline, CDR1 MDHEN and CDR2 SYDVKM. Trimming stripped 2 bases from V and 4 bases from J, with 13 bases between. The CDR3 contains 15 residues. CDR3 bases: TGTGCCAGCAGTTTAAGTGGTCAGGTCCCAGATACGCAGTATTTT. Residues: CASSLSGQVPDTQYF.

Concerning this clonotype itself: This may come from a read error, since a much larger clone is one base off. The gene calls are TRBV2 and TRBJ1-5; D is possibly TRBD1 (5 bases). Germline V gene data show CDR1 as SNHLY and CDR2 as FYNNEI. This CDR3 region has 15 residues. The CDR3 nucleotides are TGTGTCAGCAGTGCCAGGGATCGTAACAATCAGCCCCAGCATTTT. This encodes CVSSARDRNNQPQHF.

This clonotype was picked up many times. The chain is built from TRBV2 and TRBJ1-5, with a weak D call TRBD1 (5 bases). Germline CDR1 is SNHLY and CDR2 is FYNNEI. The CDR3 extends over 14 amino acids. V was cut by 2 bases and J by 6 bases, with 11 bases left in between. For the CDR3, the DNA is TGTGCCAGCAGTGAATCGGGGCCCCTTCAGCCCCAGCATTTT. Translated: CASSESGPLQPQHF.

This clonotype was detected ten times or more. The rearrangement joins TRBV14 to TRBJ2-1; 9 nucleotides agree with TRBD2. CDR1 and CDR2 (germline): SGHDN, FVKESK. Trimming cost V 4 bases and J 4 bases; bases outside gene matches: 2. The CDR3 sequence is 14 residues long. The CDR3 region is CASSPLAGYNEQFF. The CDR3 nucleotides read TGTGCCAGCAGCCCGCTAGCGGGATACAATGAGCAGTTCTTC.

This clonotype was picked up many times. The chain joins TRBV12-3 or TRBV12-4 to TRBJ1-5; TRBD1 might be the D (6 bases). This CDR3 contains 14 residues. V lost 1 base and J 7 bases, leaving 11 bases between the germline ends. The CDR3 DNA follows: TGTGCCAGCAGTTTAGAGGGGGGAGCGCAGCCCCAGCATTTT. Amino acid sequence: CASSLEGGAQPQHF.

This clonotype was counted at least ten times. This chain links TRBV2 with TRBJ1-1, with D perhaps TRBD1 (5 bases). V lost 10 bases and J 0 bases, leaving 12 bases between the germline ends. This CDR3 is 13 amino acids long. Per germline, CDR1 SNHLY and CDR2 FYNNEI. The CDR3 loop is CAIHRRLNTEAFF. CDR3 DNA sequence: TGTGCCATCCACAGGCGTTTGAACACTGAAGCTTTCTTT.

This clonotype has a count of ten or more. The J gene is TRBJ1-3, the V gene TRBV20-1; possible D gene TRBD1, 5 bases. Germline V lookup: CDR1 DFQATT, CDR2 SNEGSKA (reference sequence). The CDR3 has 20 amino acids. Trimming took off 1 base at V and 4 bases at J, with 29 bases between the two ends. The CDR3 sequence: CSARVSPTELRGGSGNTIYF. Here the CDR3 DNA reads TGCAGTGCTAGAGTTTCCCCTACTGAATTAAGGGGAGGTTCAGGAAACACCATATATTTT.

This clonotype was seen more than once but under ten times. This chain uses TRBV19 with TRBJ2-7; a possible D gene is TRBD2 (7 bases). V lost 9 bases and J 2 bases, leaving 11 bases between the germline ends. There are 12 residues in the CDR3. Looked up from germline, CDR1 is LNHDA and CDR2 is SQIVND (reference sequence). The CDR3 coding sequence is TGTGCCAGCGGGGGGCCCGCCTACGAGCAGTACTTC. Its translation: CASGGPAYEQYF.